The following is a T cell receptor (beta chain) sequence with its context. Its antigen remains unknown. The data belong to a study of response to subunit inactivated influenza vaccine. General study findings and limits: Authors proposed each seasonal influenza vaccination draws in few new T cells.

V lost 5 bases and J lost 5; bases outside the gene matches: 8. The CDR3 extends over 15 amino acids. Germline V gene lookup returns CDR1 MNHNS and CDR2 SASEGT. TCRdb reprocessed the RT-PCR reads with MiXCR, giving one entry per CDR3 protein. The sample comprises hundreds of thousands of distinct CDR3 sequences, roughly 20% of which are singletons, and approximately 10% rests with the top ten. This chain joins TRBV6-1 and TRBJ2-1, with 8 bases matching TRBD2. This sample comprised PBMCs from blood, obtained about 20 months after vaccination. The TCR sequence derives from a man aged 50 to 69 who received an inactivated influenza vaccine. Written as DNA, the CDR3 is TGTGCCAGCAGTACCGGTGGTAGCGGGAACAATGAGCAGTTCTTC. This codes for CASSTGGSGNNEQFF.